This TCR beta chain was sequenced for a study of blood T cell repertoires in COVID-19. Germline V lookup: CDR1 SGHNT, CDR2 YENEEA. Trimming took 3 bases from V and 3 from J; bases not matched to a gene: 9. CDR3 length equals 16 residues. Using immunoSEQ multiplex PCR, the repertoire was profiled, and TCRdb retains in-frame clones only, with some absent. The sample consists of 250,000 to 300,000 clones, around 88% of them appearing once. Cohort 3 recovery required two negative PCRs, clearance, or symptom resolution. The chain employs TRBV11-3 and TRBJ2-7, with TRBD1 identical over 9 bases. Sequenced: PBMCs or T cells enriched from blood (not recorded which). The source of this sequence is a man aged 35-49 years who had recovered from COVID-19. The CDR3 loop is CASSFQTGTGNYEQYF. DNA of the CDR3: TGTGCCAGCAGCTTTCAGACCGGGACAGGGAACTACGAGCAGTACTTC. The whole variable domain, remainder taken from reference TRBV11-3 and TRBJ2-7, is EAGVVQSPRYKIIEKKQPVAFWCNPISGHNTLYWYLQNLGQGPELLIRYENEEAVDDSQLPKDRFSAERLKGVDSTLKIQPAELGDSAVYLCASSFQTGTGNYEQYFGPGTRLTVT.